The present TCR beta chain was sequenced within a study of blood T cell repertoires in COVID-19. Study in general: COVID-19 samples, acute and convalescent, were from the United States, Italy and Spain. From T cells, B-cell-depleted T cells, or PBMCs came the material, which was cDNA or gDNA.

Per the germline V gene, CDR1 is MNHEY and CDR2 is SMNVEV (reference sequence). The germline V and J ends were trimmed by 6 bases and 4 bases, with 16 bases remaining between them. This CDR3 is 14 amino acids long. Only a few counts were recorded for this clone. In the authors' workflow: Reference gene primers were amplified, and this amplification served to estimate nucleated cell counts. Assay: immunoSEQ multiplex PCR; the TCRdb copy retains only in-frame clones and omits some. Clone size and the V and J calls come from that table; the DNA yielded D and trimming. The sample carries roughly 140,000 clones, approximately 84% recorded once. In terms of age and location, participants ranged from roughly 18 to 100 years and lived in about 25 US areas.

Specimen: PBMCs or T cells enriched from blood (not recorded which). This chain joins TRBV27 and TRBJ2-7; a weak D match, TRBD2 (5 bases). The receptor was isolated from a woman between 18 and 30 years old who had been exposed to COVID-19. The CDR3 bases are TGTGCCAGCAGCCCCTCGGGTAGGGAGTACGAGCAGTACTTC. Amino acid sequence: CASSPSGREYEQYF.